Shown below are 3 T cell receptor beta chains from a single sample sequenced in a study of chemoradiotherapy in HPV16-positive cancers. The protocol was immunoSEQ multiplex PCR, while the TCRdb copy is restricted to in-frame clones and leaves out a portion. This sample yields 53,000 or so clones, of which 90% are seen a single time; approximately 3.5% belongs to the top ten. Sequenced here: blood, sampled from a patient who underwent chemoradiotherapy. The receptors were gathered from a human donor with HPV-associated anogenital cancer.

The chain carries TRBV21-1 and TRBJ1-1; the D call in the table, TRBD1, was not verified against the DNA. TRBV21-1 is given as a pseudogene. The CDR3 runs to 15 residues. The DNA for the CDR3 is TGTGCCAGCCGCCGGGACAGGGGAAAACCGACTGAAGCTTTCTTT. This encodes CASRRDRGKPTEAFF.

V is TRBV6-1 and J is TRBJ2-7; D is undetermined. Trimming took off 2 bases at V and 4 bases at J, with 18 bases between the two ends. CDR3 size: 16 residues. Germline CDR1 reads MNHNS; CDR2 reads SASEGT. CDR3 in amino acids: CASSELSTSHLYEQYF. The CDR3 coding sequence is TGTGCCAGCAGTGAATTATCCACCTCACACCTATACGAGCAGTACTTC.

The chain joins TRBV19 to TRBJ2-5, with 8 positions matching TRBD1. Per the germline V gene, CDR1 is LNHDA and CDR2 is SQIVND (reference sequence). This CDR3 region has 15 residues. Trimming removed 9 bases from V and 2 bases from J; junction bases left unmatched: 11. Here the CDR3 reads CASHATGTGQETQYF. CDR3 in DNA: TGTGCCAGCCACGCAACCGGGACAGGACAAGAGACCCAGTACTTC. Full variable domain (remainder filled in from reference TRBV19 and TRBJ2-5): DGGITQSPKYLFRKEGQNVTLSCEQNLNHDAMYWYRQDPGQGLRLIYYSQIVNDFQKGDIAEGYSVSREKKESFPLTVTSAQKNPTAFYLCASHATGTGQETQYFGPGTRLLVL.